This T cell receptor (beta chain) emerged from a study of blood T cell repertoires in COVID-19. Remarks on this clone: This specimen includes other DNA sequences encoding the same CDR3.

The CDR3 totals 14 residues. V gave up 5 bases and J gave up 4 bases; unmatched junction bases: 5. Germline CDR1 MNHEY, CDR2 SVGAGI. In the source study's methods: For nucleated cells, counts were estimated from reference gene primer amplification. Using immunoSEQ multiplex PCR, the repertoire was profiled, and TCRdb retains in-frame clones only, with some absent. Clone size and the V and J calls come from that table; the DNA yielded D and trimming. The data contain tens of thousands of clones, about 90% of them singletons. The sample taken for sequencing was peripheral blood. This TCR was sampled from a human donor in a cohort sampled during active COVID-19. The chain uses TRBV6-5 and TRBJ2-7, with TRBD1 matching over 10 bases. CDR3 loop: CASSRTGGSYEQYF. As DNA, the CDR3 is TGTGCCAGCAGTCGGACAGGGGGATCTTACGAGCAGTACTTC.